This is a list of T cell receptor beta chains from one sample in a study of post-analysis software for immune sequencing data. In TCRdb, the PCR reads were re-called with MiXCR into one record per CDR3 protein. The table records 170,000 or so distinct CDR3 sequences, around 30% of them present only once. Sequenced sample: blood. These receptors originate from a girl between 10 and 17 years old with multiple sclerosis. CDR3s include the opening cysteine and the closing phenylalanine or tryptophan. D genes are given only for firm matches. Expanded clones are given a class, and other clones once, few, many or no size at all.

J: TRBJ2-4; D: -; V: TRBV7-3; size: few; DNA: TGTGCCAGCAGCCTGACACCGGACGGCATTCAGTACTTC; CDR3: CASSLTPDGIQYF
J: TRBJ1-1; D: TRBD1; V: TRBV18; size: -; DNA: TGTGCCAGCTCACGACAGGGAGGAGTGAACACTGAAGCTTTCTTT; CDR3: CASSRQGGVNTEAFF
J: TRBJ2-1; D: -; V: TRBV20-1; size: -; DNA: TGCAGTGCTAGAGATTGGGGAGGAGGGGAGTACGAGCAGTTCTTC; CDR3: CSARDWGGGEYEQFF
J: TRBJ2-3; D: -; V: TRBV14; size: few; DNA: TGTGCCAGCAGCCCACGGCCCACAGATACGCAGTATTTT; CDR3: CASSPRPTDTQYF
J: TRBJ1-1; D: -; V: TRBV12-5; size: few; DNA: TGTGCTAGTGGTTTGGCGGTTTCGAACACTGAAGCTTTCTTT; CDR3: CASGLAVSNTEAFF
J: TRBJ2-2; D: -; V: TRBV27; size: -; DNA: TGTGCCAGCAGTTCTTATATGTCTAGCGAACCGAACACCGGGGGGCTGTTTTTT; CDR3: CASSSYMSSEPNTGGLFF
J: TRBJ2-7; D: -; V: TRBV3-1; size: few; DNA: TGTGCCAGCAGCCAACGAGGTGGGGTTTTGAACGAGCAGTACTTC; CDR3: CASSQRGGVLNEQYF
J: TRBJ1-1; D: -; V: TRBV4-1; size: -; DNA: TGCGCCAGCAGCCAAGTTTCAGAACTGAACACTGAAGCTTTCTTT; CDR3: CASSQVSELNTEAFF
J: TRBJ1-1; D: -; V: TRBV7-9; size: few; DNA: TGTGCCAGCAGCTTACAAAAGGGGGACACTGAAGCTTTCTTT; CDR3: CASSLQKGDTEAFF
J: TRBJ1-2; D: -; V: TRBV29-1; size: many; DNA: TGCAGCGTTGGAATTGACAGTCGAGGGAACTATGGCTACACCTTC; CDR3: CSVGIDSRGNYGYTF
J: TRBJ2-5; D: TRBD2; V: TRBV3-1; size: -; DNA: TGTGCCAGCAGCCAACCAAGTAGCGGGGCGTACCAAGAGACCCAGTACTTC; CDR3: CASSQPSSGAYQETQYF
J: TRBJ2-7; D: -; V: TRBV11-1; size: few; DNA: TGTGCCAGCAGCCCGGCCCCGGGCGCCAGCTCCTACGAGCAGTACTTC; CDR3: CASSPAPGASSYEQYF
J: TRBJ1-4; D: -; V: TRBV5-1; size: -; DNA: TGCGCCAGCAGCCTCCCGGGGACGACTAATGAAAAACTGTTTTTT; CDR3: CASSLPGTTNEKLFF
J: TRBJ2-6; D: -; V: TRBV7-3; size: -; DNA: TGTGCCAGCAGCTTATGGGGGTTTGACTCTGGGGCCAACGTCCTGACTTTC; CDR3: CASSLWGFDSGANVLTF
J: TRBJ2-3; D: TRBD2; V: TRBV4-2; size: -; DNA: TGTGCCAGCAGCCAACAGCTAGCGGGAACAGATACGCAGTATTTT; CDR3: CASSQQLAGTDTQYF
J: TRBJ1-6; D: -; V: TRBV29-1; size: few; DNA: TGCAGCGCCAGCCGAGGCAGGAATTCACCCCTCCACTTT; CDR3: CSASRGRNSPLHF
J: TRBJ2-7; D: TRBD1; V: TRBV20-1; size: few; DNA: TGCAGTGCTAGTAAACAGGGGGCGACCGAGCAGTACTTC; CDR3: CSASKQGATEQYF
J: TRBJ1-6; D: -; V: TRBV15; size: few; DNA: TGTGCCACCAGCAGTAGATCTGGCTCCTATAATTCACCCCTCCACTTT; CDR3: CATSSRSGSYNSPLHF
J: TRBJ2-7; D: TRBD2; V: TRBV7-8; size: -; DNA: TGTGCCAGCAGCCCGTTCCAATACGCGGGGGGGACCTACGAGCAGTACTTC; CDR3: CASSPFQYAGGTYEQYF
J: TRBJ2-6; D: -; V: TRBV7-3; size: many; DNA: TGTGCCAGCAGCAACGGACGGGGGGAAGGGACAGCCAACGTCCTGACTTTC; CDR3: CASSNGRGEGTANVLTF
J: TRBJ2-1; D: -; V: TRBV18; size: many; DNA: TGTGCCAGCTCACCCCCGTCCATACGGACAGACAATGAGCAGTTCTTC; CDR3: CASSPPSIRTDNEQFF
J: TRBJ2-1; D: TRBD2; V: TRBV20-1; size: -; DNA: TGCAGTGCTGTAGCGGGGGCCACCTACAATGAGCAGTTCTTC; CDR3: CSAVAGATYNEQFF
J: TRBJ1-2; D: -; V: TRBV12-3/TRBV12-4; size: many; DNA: TGTGCCAGCACCACTACAGGGAACTATGGCTACACCTTC; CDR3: CASTTTGNYGYTF
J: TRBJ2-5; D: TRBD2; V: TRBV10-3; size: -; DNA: TGTGCCATCAGTGTGGGGACTAGCGAACAAGAGACCCAGTACTTC; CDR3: CAISVGTSEQETQYF
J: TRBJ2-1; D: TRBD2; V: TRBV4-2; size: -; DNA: TGTGCCAGCAGCCAGGAACCGGGACTAGCCCCCTACGAGCAGTTCTTC; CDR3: CASSQEPGLAPYEQFF
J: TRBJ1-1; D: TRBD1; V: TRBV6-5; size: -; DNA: TGTGCCAGCAGAACCGGGACAGGGCTCGCTGACACTGAAGCTTTCTTT; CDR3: CASRTGTGLADTEAFF
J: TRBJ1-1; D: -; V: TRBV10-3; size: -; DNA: TGTGCCATCAGTGAGTCGATACGGTCGGGGGGCACTGAAGCTTTCTTT; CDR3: CAISESIRSGGTEAFF
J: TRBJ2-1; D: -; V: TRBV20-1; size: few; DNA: TGCAGTGTCACGGGAGTGGGTCTCCCCAACAATGAGCAGTTCTTC; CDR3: CSVTGVGLPNNEQFF
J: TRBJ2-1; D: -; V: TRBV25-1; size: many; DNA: TGTGCCAGCAGTGAGATAGACAGCTACAATGAGCAGTTCTTC; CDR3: CASSEIDSYNEQFF
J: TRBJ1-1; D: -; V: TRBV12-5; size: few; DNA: TGTGCTAGTGGTTTGGCCCCTGATGGAGGCACTGAAGCTTTCTTT; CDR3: CASGLAPDGGTEAFF
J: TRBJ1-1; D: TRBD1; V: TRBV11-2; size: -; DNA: TGTGCCAGCAGCTTACGGGAGGGACAGTGGGGGGTCCTTGACACTGAAGCTTTCTTT; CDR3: CASSLREGQWGVLDTEAFF
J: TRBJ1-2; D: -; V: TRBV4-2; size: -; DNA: TGTGCCAGCAGCCAAGATTCGCAGGCGGCTAACTATGGCTACACCTTC; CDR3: CASSQDSQAANYGYTF
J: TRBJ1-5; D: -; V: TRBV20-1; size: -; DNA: TGCAGTGCTGCCCTTTCGGGGACGGGAGATCAGCCCCAGCATTTT; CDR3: CSAALSGTGDQPQHF
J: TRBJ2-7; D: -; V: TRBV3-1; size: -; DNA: TGTGCCAGCAGCCAAGTGTCGAATTTCCCCATTTACGAGCAGTACTTC; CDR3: CASSQVSNFPIYEQYF
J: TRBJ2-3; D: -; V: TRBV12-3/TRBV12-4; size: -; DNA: TGTGCCAGCAGTTGGGGACTGAGAACAGATACGCAGTATTTT; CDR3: CASSWGLRTDTQYF
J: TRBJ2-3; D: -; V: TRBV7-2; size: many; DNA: TGTGCCAGCAGCTACTACACAGATACGCAGTATTTT; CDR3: CASSYYTDTQYF
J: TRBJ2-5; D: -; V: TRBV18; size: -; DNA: TGTGCCAGCTCACCCGAGGGCCAAGAGACCCAGTACTTC; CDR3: CASSPEGQETQYF
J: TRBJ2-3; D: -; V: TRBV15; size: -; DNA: TGTGCCACCAGCCCCACCCGGGGAGATACGCAGTATTTT; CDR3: CATSPTRGDTQYF
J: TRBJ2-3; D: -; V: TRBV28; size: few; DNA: TGTGCCAGCAGTTTAACCGGATTGAGAGCAGATACGCAGTATTTT; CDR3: CASSLTGLRADTQYF
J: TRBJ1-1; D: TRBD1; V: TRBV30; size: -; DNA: TGTGCCTGGAGTGGAACAGGGGACACAACGTGGGCTTTCTTT; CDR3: CAWSGTGDTTWAFF
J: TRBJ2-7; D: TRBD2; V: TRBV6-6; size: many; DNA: TGTGCCAGCACCCCTAACGCGGGAGGGCCCTACGAGCAGTACTTC; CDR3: CASTPNAGGPYEQYF
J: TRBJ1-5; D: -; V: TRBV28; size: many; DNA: TGTGCCAGCAGGGACCTCAATCAGCCCCAGCATTTT; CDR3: CASRDLNQPQHF
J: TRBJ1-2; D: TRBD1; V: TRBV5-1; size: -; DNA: TGCGCCAGCAGCTGGGGGACAGGAATCTATGGCTACACCTTC; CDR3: CASSWGTGIYGYTF
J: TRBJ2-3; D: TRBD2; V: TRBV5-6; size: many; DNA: TGTGCCAGCAGCTGGGGGACTAGCGTCAGCACAGATACGCAGTATTTT; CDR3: CASSWGTSVSTDTQYF
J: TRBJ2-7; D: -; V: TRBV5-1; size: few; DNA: TGCGCCAGCAGCCGCTGGCGGGATTTTGTCGAGCAGTACTTC; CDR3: CASSRWRDFVEQYF
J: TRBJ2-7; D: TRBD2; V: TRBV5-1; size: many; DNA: TGCGCCAGCAGCTTAGAGGGAACTAGCGGGAGCTACGAGCAGTACTTC; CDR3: CASSLEGTSGSYEQYF
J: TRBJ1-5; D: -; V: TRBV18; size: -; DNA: TGTGCCAGCTCAGGAGCGAGGGATGCCGAGCCCCAGCATTTT; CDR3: CASSGARDAEPQHF
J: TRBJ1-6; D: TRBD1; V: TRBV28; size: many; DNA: TGTGCCAGCGCCGACAGGGCGCAGCCCTATAATTCACCCCTCCACTTT; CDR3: CASADRAQPYNSPLHF
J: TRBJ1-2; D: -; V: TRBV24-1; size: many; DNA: TGTGCCACCAGTGATTTAAGGGACATACCTAACTATGGCTACACCTTC; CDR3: CATSDLRDIPNYGYTF
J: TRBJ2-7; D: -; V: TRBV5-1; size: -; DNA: TGCGCCAGTTCCCATGGCGGGAATGCCTACGAGCAGTACTTC; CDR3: CASSHGGNAYEQYF
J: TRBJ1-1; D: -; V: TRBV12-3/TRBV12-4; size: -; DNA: TGTGCCAGCCGAGGGGGGTTGGAGGCGAACACTGAAGCTTTCTTT; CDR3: CASRGGLEANTEAFF
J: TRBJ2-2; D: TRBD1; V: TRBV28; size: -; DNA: TGTGCCAGCAGTTTGGGCCTCGGGACAGGGGGCAACGGGGAGCTGTTTTTT; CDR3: CASSLGLGTGGNGELFF
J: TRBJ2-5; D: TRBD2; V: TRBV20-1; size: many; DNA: TGCAGTGCTAGGGGTTTTGGGACTAGCGGGGCTCAAGAGACCCAGTACTTC; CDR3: CSARGFGTSGAQETQYF
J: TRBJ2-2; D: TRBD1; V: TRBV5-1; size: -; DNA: TGCGCCAGCAGCTTCGGGACAGGGGCCACCGGGGAGCTGTTTTTT; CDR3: CASSFGTGATGELFF